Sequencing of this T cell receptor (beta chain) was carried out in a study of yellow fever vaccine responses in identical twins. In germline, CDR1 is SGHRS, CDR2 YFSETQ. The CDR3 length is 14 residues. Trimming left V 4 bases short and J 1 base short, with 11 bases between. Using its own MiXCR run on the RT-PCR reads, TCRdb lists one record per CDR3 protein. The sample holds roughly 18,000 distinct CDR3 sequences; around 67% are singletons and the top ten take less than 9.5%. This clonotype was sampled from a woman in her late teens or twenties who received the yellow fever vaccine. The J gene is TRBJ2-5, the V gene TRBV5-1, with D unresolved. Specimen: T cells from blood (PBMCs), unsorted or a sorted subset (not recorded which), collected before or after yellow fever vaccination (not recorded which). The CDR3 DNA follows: TGCGCCAGCAGCCCCCTGTCTCCCCAAGAGACCCAGTACTTC. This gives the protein CASSPLSPQETQYF.